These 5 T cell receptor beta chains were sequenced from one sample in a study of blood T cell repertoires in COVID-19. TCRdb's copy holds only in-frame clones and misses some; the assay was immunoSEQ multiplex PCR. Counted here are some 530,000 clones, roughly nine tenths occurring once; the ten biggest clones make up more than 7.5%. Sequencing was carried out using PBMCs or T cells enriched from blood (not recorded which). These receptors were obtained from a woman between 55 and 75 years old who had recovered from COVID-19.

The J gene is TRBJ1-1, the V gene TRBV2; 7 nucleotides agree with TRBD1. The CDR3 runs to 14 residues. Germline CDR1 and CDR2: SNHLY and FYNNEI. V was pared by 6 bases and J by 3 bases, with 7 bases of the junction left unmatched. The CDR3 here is CASSPRQGHTEAFF. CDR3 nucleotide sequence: TGTGCCAGCAGCCCTCGACAGGGACACACTGAAGCTTTCTTT.

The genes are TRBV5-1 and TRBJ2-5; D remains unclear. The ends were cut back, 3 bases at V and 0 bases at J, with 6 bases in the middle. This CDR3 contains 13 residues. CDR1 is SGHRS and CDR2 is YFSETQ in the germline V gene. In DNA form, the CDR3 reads TGCGCCAGCAGCTCGACTCACCAAGAGACCCAGTACTTC. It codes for CASSSTHQETQYF.

This chain's CDR3 is CASSVSVRDTQYF. CDR3 bases: TGTGCCAGCAGCGTATCCGTGAGGGATACGCAGTATTTT. This chain links TRBV9 with TRBJ2-3; D not resolved. V lost 1 base, J lost 6 bases, and 9 bases lay in between. The CDR3 covers 13 residues. Germline assignment: CDR1 SGDLS and CDR2 YYNGEE.

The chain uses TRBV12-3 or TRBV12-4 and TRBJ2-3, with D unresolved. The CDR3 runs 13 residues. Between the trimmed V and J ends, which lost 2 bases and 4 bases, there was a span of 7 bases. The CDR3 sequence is CASSLRSSDTQYF. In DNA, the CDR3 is TGTGCCAGCAGTTTAAGAAGCTCAGATACGCAGTATTTT.

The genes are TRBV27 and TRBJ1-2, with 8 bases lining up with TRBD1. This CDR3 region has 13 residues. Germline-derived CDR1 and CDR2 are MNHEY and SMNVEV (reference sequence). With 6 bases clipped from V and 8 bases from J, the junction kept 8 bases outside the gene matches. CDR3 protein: CASRSTGGGGYTF. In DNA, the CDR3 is TGTGCCAGCAGATCTACAGGGGGGGGCGGCTACACCTTC.